The T cell receptor beta chain under discussion was sequenced for a study of blood T cells in healthy people across ages. The CDR3 runs 14 residues. Trimming stripped 5 bases from V and 2 bases from J, with 16 bases between. Germline values: CDR1 SQVTM, CDR2 ANQGSEA. Study results and limitations: Diversity was estimated from one million T cells, and these estimates were considered underestimates. Unsorted PBMCs prevented conclusive naive versus antigen-experienced comparison.

This clonotype was observed at least ten times. Its specificity is not known. Using a J-beta primer mix together with a sample-barcoded 5' primer, a second PCR was run for roughly 7 to 11 cycles. MiXCR, run by TCRdb on the 5' RACE reads, gives a single entry per CDR3 protein. The table shows roughly 1,700,000 distinct CDR3 sequences, with 28% occurring only once. Drawn from each donor were ten milliliters of peripheral blood. The sequenced sample consisted of blood. This clonotype originated in a woman younger than 45 in good health. The chain employs TRBV29-1 and TRBJ2-7; maybe TRBD2 (6 bases). The CDR3 region has the DNA TGCAGCGTTTCGGAGGGAGCCCTCACCTACGAGCAGTACTTC. Protein: CSVSEGALTYEQYF.